The entry below gives a single T cell receptor beta chain sequence along with its context. Some clones are missing from TCRdb's copy, which holds only in-frame ones; the method was immunoSEQ multiplex PCR. The sample records 75,000 to 95,000 clones, about 89% being singletons. This sample is part of a study of technical replicates of blood from a handful of donors. With 5 bases removed from V and 8 bases from J, the gap between germline ends came to 16 bases. The CDR3 extends over 14 amino acids. Germline assignment: CDR1 MNHEY and CDR2 SMNVEV (reference sequence). Material: T cells isolated from PBMCs. The chain carries TRBV27 and TRBJ2-1, with a possible D match to TRBD2 (6 bases). This sequence originates from a human donor in good health. CDR3 DNA sequence: TGTGCCAGCAGTGCGGAGGGCCGTCACTATGAGCAGTTCTTC. Protein sequence: CASSAEGRHYEQFF.